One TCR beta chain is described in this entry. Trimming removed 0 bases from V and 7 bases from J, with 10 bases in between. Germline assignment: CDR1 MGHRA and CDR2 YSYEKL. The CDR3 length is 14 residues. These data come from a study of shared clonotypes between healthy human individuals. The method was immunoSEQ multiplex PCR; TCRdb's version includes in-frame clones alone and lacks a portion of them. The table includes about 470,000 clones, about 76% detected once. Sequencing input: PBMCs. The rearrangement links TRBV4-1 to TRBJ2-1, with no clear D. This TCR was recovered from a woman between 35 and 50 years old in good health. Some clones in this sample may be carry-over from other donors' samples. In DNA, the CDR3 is TGCGCCAGCAGCCAAGATGTTATCTGGAATGAGCAGTTCTTC. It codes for CASSQDVIWNEQFF.